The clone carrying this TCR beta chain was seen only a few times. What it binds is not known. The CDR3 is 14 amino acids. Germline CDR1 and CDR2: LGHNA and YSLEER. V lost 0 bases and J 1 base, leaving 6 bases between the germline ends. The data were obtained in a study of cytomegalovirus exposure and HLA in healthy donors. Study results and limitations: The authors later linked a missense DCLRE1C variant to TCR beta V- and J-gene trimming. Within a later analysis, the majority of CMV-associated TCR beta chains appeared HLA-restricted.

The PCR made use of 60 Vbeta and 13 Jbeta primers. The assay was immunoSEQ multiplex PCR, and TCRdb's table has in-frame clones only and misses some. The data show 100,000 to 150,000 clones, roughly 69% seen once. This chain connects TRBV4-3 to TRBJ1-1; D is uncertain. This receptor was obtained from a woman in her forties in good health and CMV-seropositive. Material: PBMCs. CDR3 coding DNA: TGCGCCAGCAGCCAAGACGGGAGGAACACTGAAGCTTTCTTT. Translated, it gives CASSQDGRNTEAFF.